Listed below are T cell receptor beta chains from one sample, sequenced in a study of graft-versus-host responses after intestinal transplantation. Here immunoSEQ multiplex PCR was the method, and the copy in TCRdb shows in-frame clones only, minus some. Here the sample spans 80,000 to 100,000 clones, roughly 91% being singletons. For these receptors, no antigen is known. The starting material was unstimulated CD4+ T cells sorted from spleen or lymph node cells, obtained before intestinal transplant. The source of these receptors is a human donor who received an intestinal transplant. The CDR3 runs from the conserved cysteine through the conserved F or W. The D gene is left open where the match is weak. Size values are once, few and many counts, or a class for expanded clones, and some rows have none.

J,D,V,size,CDR3,DNA
TRBJ1-1,-,TRBV28,-,CASSRDTSTEAFF,TGTGCCAGCAGTAGGGACACCAGCACTGAAGCTTTCTTT
TRBJ2-3,TRBD2,TRBV18,-,CASSPRLAGVTDTQYF,TGTGCCAGCTCACCCCGACTAGCGGGGGTCACAGATACGCAGTATTTT
TRBJ2-3,-,TRBV27,-,CASRIGGGHTDTQYF,TGTGCCAGCAGGATTGGGGGGGGGCACACAGATACGCAGTATTTT
TRBJ2-3,-,TRBV29-1,-,CSVASLNTDTQYF,TGCAGCGTTGCGTCACTGAACACAGATACGCAGTATTTT
TRBJ1-2,-,TRBV9,-,CASSVGGSLYGYTF,TGTGCCAGCAGCGTAGGCGGGAGCCTCTATGGCTACACCTTC
TRBJ1-3,-,TRBV13,-,CASSLGLQGTHSGNTIYF,TGTGCCAGCAGCTTAGGTTTGCAGGGCACCCACTCTGGAAACACCATATATTTT
TRBJ2-1,TRBD2,TRBV5-1,-,CASSFNQGLAGVNEQFF,TGCGCCAGCAGCTTCAATCAGGGACTAGCGGGGGTGAATGAGCAGTTCTTC
TRBJ1-5,-,TRBV28,-,CASESWSGLMGNQPQHF,TGTGCCAGCGAAAGTTGGTCAGGGCTAATGGGGAATCAGCCCCAGCATTTT
TRBJ2-7,TRBD1,TRBV27,once,CASSYLGQGGREQYF,TGTGCCAGCAGTTACCTGGGACAGGGAGGTCGCGAGCAGTACTTC
TRBJ1-1,-,TRBV5-1,-,CASSLRVGGSEAFF,TGCGCCAGCAGCTTGAGGGTGGGGGGGAGTGAAGCTTTCTTT
TRBJ1-1,TRBD1,TRBV19,-,CASSIDRGAAFF,TGTGCCAGTAGTATTGACAGGGGTGCAGCTTTCTTT
TRBJ2-1,-,TRBV30,-,CAWSPRDEQFF,TGTGCCTGGAGTCCCCGTGATGAGCAGTTCTTC
TRBJ1-1,-,TRBV6-4,-,CASSDSREGPLSPQAFF,TGTGCCAGCAGTGACTCGAGGGAAGGTCCCCTGTCTCCTCAAGCTTTCTTT
TRBJ2-7,TRBD1,TRBV4-1,-,CASSQEADRANEQYF,TGCGCCAGCAGCCAAGAAGCGGACAGGGCCAACGAGCAGTACTTC
TRBJ2-3,-,TRBV5-1,once,CASSPGGAQRTDTQYF,TGCGCCAGCAGCCCCGGAGGGGCCCAGCGCACAGATACGCAGTATTTT
TRBJ2-5,TRBD1,TRBV7-9,-,CASSSPPGQKETQYF,TGTGCCAGCAGTTCACCTCCGGGACAGAAAGAGACCCAGTACTTC
TRBJ1-2,TRBD1,TRBV29-1,-,CSVETGQAYGYTF,TGCAGCGTTGAAACCGGACAGGCCTATGGCTACACCTTC
TRBJ2-7,TRBD2,TRBV5-1,-,CASSPQLAGDTYEQYF,TGCGCCAGCAGCCCTCAACTAGCGGGGGACACCTACGAGCAGTACTTC
TRBJ1-5,-,TRBV28,-,CASSPPMGANQPQHF,TGTGCCAGCAGTCCCCCTATGGGAGCCAATCAGCCCCAGCATTTT
TRBJ2-3,-,TRBV29-1,-,CSVDLRAKTSTDTQYF,TGCAGCGTTGACTTGCGGGCCAAAACTAGCACAGATACGCAGTATTTT
TRBJ2-7,-,TRBV21-1,-,CASSTLPADNSYEQYF,TGTGCCAGCAGCACGCTCCCGGCGGATAACTCCTACGAGCAGTACTTC
TRBJ2-2,-,TRBV28,-,CASIRGVNTGELFF,TGTGCCAGCATTCGAGGAGTGAACACCGGGGAGCTGTTTTTT
TRBJ1-1,-,TRBV19,-,CASSTRETGNTEAFF,TGTGCCAGTAGTACCCGGGAAACCGGTAACACTGAAGCTTTCTTT
TRBJ1-5,-,TRBV28,-,CASSLLDRLNQPQHF,TGTGCCAGCAGTTTATTGGACAGACTCAATCAGCCCCAGCATTTT
TRBJ2-3,-,TRBV28,once,CASSSVLYTQYF,TGTGCCAGCAGTTCGGTCTTGTATACGCAGTATTTT
TRBJ2-2,-,TRBV27,-,CASISLGQPNTGELFF,TGTGCCAGCATAAGTCTGGGACAACCGAACACCGGGGAGCTGTTTTTT
TRBJ1-2,-,TRBV13,-,CASSARDGGFYGYTF,TGTGCCAGCAGCGCCCGAGATGGGGGGTTCTATGGCTACACCTTC
TRBJ1-2,-,TRBV29-1,-,CSVALGANYGYTF,TGCAGCGTTGCCTTAGGAGCTAACTATGGCTACACCTTC
TRBJ2-7,TRBD2,TRBV9,-,CASSVGAGTSGTEQYF,TGTGCCAGCAGCGTTGGGGCCGGGACTAGCGGGACCGAGCAGTACTTC
TRBJ2-3,TRBD1,TRBV27,-,CASSFRGLASTDTQYF,TGTGCCAGCAGTTTCAGGGGGCTTGCCTCCACAGATACGCAGTATTTT
TRBJ1-2,-,TRBV28,-,CASRNPGLNYGYTF,TGTGCCAGCAGGAACCCGGGACTTAACTATGGCTACACCTTC
TRBJ2-7,-,TRBV11-1,-,CASSLARGFEQYF,TGTGCCAGCAGCTTAGCGCGAGGCTTCGAGCAGTACTTC
TRBJ1-2,TRBD1,TRBV27,-,CASSFKGQGGYGYTF,TGTGCCAGCAGTTTCAAAGGACAGGGGGGCTATGGCTACACCTTC
TRBJ2-3,TRBD1,TRBV5-1,-,CASSLGTGTSTDTQYF,TGCGCCAGCAGCTTAGGGACAGGTACTAGCACAGATACGCAGTATTTT
TRBJ1-6,-,TRBV6-1,-,CASSLTVNNSPLHF,TGTGCCAGCAGTCTGACAGTCAATAATTCACCCCTCCACTTT
TRBJ2-2,TRBD2,TRBV4-1,-,CASSQDWSGGAGGELFF,TGCGCCAGCAGCCAAGATTGGAGCGGGGGGGCTGGCGGGGAGCTGTTTTTT
TRBJ1-2,-,TRBV5-4,once,CASSFWGTHGYTF,TGTGCCAGCAGCTTCTGGGGCACTCACGGCTACACCTTC
TRBJ1-2,TRBD1,TRBV6-5,-,CASSSGGYGYTF,TGTGCCAGCAGCTCAGGGGGCTATGGCTACACCTTC
TRBJ2-7,TRBD1,TRBV28,-,CASSLNHVGQTTYEQYF,TGTGCCAGCAGTTTAAACCATGTGGGACAGACTACCTACGAGCAGTACTTC
TRBJ2-7,-,TRBV30,-,CAWSAGGWRNEQYF,TGTGCCTGGAGTGCCGGAGGTTGGAGAAACGAGCAGTACTTC
TRBJ2-5,TRBD2,TRBV5-6,-,CASSLGPSGTRETQYF,TGTGCCAGCAGCTTGGGGCCTAGCGGGACTCGGGAGACCCAGTACTTC
TRBJ2-7,TRBD2,TRBV5-4,-,CASSLGAGGPGRGYEQYF,TGTGCCAGCAGCTTAGGAGCGGGAGGGCCCGGAAGGGGGTACGAGCAGTACTTC
TRBJ2-4,-,TRBV28,once,CASQGPGAKNIQYF,TGTGCCAGCCAGGGGCCGGGGGCCAAAAACATTCAGTACTTC
TRBJ1-1,-,TRBV30,-,CAWSTVNTEAFF,TGTGCCTGGTCAACAGTGAACACTGAAGCTTTCTTT
TRBJ1-2,-,TRBV7-9,-,CASSLAQYYGYTF,TGTGCCAGCAGCTTAGCGCAGTACTATGGCTACACCTTC
TRBJ2-1,TRBD2,TRBV27,once,CASSPDTGTSGLYNEQFF,TGTGCCAGCAGTCCCGATACCGGGACTAGCGGTTTATACAATGAGCAGTTCTTC
TRBJ2-7,TRBD1,TRBV5-5,-,CASSLSGQGSYEQYF,TGTGCCAGCAGCTTGTCAGGACAGGGCTCCTACGAGCAGTACTTC
TRBJ2-3,-,TRBV18,-,CASSPGPDTQYF,TGTGCCAGCTCACCAGGGCCAGATACGCAGTATTTT
TRBJ2-3,TRBD2,TRBV18,-,CASSPLGAGDPDTQYF,TGTGCCAGCTCCCCTCTGGGAGCGGGGGACCCAGATACGCAGTATTTT
TRBJ1-1,-,TRBV6-1,-,CASMPGVTEAFF,TGTGCCAGCATGCCAGGGGTGACTGAAGCTTTCTTT
TRBJ2-7,TRBD1,TRBV7-2,-,CASSADRGNYGQYF,TGTGCCAGCAGCGCCGACAGGGGGAACTACGGGCAGTACTTC
TRBJ2-5,TRBD2,TRBV7-2,-,CASSLGLAGVETQYF,TGTGCCAGCAGCTTAGGACTAGCGGGAGTGGAGACCCAGTACTTC
TRBJ2-6,TRBD1,TRBV10-2,-,CASSGLGGQGLSGANVLTF,TGCGCCAGCAGTGGCTTGGGTGGACAGGGTTTATCGGGGGCCAACGTCCTGACTTTC
TRBJ1-3,TRBD1,TRBV7-8,-,CASSPYRGGSGNTIYF,TGTGCCAGCAGCCCTTACAGGGGGGGGTCTGGAAACACCATATATTTT
TRBJ1-4,-,TRBV11-2,few,CASSLRGLTNEKLFF,TGTGCCAGCAGCTTACGGGGGTTGACTAATGAAAAACTGTTTTTT
TRBJ2-7,-,TRBV5-1,-,CASSLDRDYEQYF,TGCGCCAGCAGCTTGGACAGGGACTACGAGCAGTACTTC